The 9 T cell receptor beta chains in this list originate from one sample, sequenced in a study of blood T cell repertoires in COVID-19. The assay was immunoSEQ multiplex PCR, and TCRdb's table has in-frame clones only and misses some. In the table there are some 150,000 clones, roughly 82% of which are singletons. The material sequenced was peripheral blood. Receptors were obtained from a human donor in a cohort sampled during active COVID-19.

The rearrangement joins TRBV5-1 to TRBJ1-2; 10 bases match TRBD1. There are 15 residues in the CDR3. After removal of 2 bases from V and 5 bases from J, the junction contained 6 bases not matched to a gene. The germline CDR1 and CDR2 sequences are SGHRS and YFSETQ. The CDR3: CASSFETGGRYGYTF. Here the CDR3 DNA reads TGCGCCAGCAGCTTCGAGACAGGGGGCCGGTATGGCTACACCTTC.

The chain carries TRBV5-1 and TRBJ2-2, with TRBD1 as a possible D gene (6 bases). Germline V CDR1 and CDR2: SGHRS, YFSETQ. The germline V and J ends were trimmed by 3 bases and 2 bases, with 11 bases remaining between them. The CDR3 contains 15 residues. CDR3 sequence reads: CASSYGTPNTGELFF. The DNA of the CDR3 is TGCGCCAGCAGCTACGGGACACCTAACACCGGGGAGCTGTTTTTT. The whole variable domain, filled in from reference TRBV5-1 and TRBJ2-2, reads KAGVTQTPRYLIKTRGQQVTLSCSPISGHRSVSWYQQTPGQGLQFLFEYFSETQRNKGNFPGRFSGRQFSNSRSEMNVSTLELGDSALYLCASSYGTPNTGELFFGEGSRLTVL.

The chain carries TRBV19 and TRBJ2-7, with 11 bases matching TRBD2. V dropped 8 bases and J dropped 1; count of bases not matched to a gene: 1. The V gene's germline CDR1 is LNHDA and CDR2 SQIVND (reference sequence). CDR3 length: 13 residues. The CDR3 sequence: CASGTSGSYEQYF. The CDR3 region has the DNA TGTGCCAGTGGGACTAGCGGTTCCTACGAGCAGTACTTC.

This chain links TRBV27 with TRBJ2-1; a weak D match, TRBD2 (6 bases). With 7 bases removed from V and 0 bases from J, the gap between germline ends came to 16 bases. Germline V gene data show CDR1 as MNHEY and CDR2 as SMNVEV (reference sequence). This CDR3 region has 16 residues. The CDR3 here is CASIPGAGDSYNEQFF. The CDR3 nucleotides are TGTGCCAGCATCCCCGGAGCGGGCGACTCCTACAATGAGCAGTTCTTC.

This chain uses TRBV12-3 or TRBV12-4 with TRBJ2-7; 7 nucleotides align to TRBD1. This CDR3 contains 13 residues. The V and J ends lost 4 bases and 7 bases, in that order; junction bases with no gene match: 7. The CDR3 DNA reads TGTGCCAGCAGTTCATTAGGACAGGTTGAGCAGTACTTC. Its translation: CASSSLGQVEQYF.

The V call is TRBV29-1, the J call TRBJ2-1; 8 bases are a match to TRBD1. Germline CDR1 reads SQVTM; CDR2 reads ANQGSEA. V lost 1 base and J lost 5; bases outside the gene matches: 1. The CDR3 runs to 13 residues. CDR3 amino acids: CSVEGTGNNEQFF. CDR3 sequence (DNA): TGCAGCGTTGAAGGGACAGGGAACAATGAGCAGTTCTTC.

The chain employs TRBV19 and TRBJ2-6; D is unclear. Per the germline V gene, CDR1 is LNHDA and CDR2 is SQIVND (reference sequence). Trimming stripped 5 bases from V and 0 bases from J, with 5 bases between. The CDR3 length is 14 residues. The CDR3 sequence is CASSLNSGANVLTF. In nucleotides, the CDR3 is TGTGCCAGTAGTCTTAACTCTGGGGCCAACGTCCTGACTTTC. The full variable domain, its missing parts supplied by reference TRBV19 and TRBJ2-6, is DGGITQSPKYLFRKEGQNVTLSCEQNLNHDAMYWYRQDPGQGLRLIYYSQIVNDFQKGDIAEGYSVSREKKESFPLTVTSAQKNPTAFYLCASSLNSGANVLTFGAGSRLTVL.

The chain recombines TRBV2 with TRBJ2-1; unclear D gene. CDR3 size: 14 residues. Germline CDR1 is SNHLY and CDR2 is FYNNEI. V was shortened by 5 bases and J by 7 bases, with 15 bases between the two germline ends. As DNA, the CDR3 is TGTGCCAGCAGTCCCAGACAAGACACTAATGAGCAGTTCTTC. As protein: CASSPRQDTNEQFF.

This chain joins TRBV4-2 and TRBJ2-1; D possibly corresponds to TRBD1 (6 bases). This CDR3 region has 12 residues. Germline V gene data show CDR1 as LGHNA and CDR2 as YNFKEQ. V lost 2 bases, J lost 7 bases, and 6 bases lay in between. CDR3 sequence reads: CASSQTGNEQFF. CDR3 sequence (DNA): TGTGCCAGCAGCCAAACAGGGAATGAGCAGTTCTTC.